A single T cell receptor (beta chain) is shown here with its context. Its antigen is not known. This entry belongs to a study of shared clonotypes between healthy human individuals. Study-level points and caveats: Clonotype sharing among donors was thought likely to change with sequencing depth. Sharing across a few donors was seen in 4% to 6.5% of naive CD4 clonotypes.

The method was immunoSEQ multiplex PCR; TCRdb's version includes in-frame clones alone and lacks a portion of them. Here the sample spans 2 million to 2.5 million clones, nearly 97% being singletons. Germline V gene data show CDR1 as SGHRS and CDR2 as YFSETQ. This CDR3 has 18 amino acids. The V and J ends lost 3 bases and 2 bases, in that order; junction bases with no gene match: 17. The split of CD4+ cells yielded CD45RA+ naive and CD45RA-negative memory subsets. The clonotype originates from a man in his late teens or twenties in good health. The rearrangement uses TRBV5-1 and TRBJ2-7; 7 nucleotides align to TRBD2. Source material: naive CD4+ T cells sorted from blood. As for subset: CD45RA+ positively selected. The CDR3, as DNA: TGCGCCAGCAGCTCCAGCCAAAGGGAGGGGTGGGCAACCTACGAGCAGTACTTC. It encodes CASSSSQREGWATYEQYF.